This T cell receptor beta chain appears in the sequencing data of a study of T-cell reconstitution after alpha-beta-depleted transplantation in children. General observations from the study: Several hundred graft clones that had expanded were reportedly the source of alpha-beta T cells about two months after transplant.

There are 15 residues in the CDR3. Per germline, CDR1 LGHDT and CDR2 YNNKEL (reference sequence). The ends were cut back, 0 bases at V and 1 base at J, with 10 bases in the middle. This clonotype came up a few times. Its antigen is not known. Unique molecular identifiers were incorporated into the prepared TCRbeta library. TCRdb called the PCR reads again in MiXCR, with one record for every CDR3 protein. The sample includes more than 400,000 distinct CDR3 sequences, approximately 42% of them seen just once. The specimen comprised PBMCs, sampled before TCRalphabeta/CD19-depleted stem cell transplant. The chain combines TRBV3-1 with TRBJ2-7, with TRBD2 as a possible D gene (5 bases). The receptor was isolated from a girl aged 2 to 9 with aplastic anemia, due to receive a stem cell transplant. CDR3 DNA sequence: TGTGCCAGCAGCCAAGAAACCGGGGAATCCTACGAGCAGTACTTC. It encodes CASSQETGESYEQYF.